A selection of T cell receptor beta chains follows, all from one sample in a study of control samples from healthy donors and cancer patients. The data were produced by immunoSEQ multiplex PCR, yet TCRdb's version contains in-frame clones alone and is incomplete. This table holds about 140,000 clones, 85% to 95% found once. Sequencing was performed on blood. The receptors stem from a middle-aged man in good health. Each CDR3 is given with its conserved first and last residue. D genes are given only for firm matches. Size tells how often a clone was seen (once, few, many) or the class of an expanded clone, and some rows leave it out.

j_gene	abundance	v_gene	d_gene	CDR3nt	CDR3aa
TRBJ2-1	-	TRBV6-5	-	TGTGCCAGCAGTTACTCGAAGACACGATACAATGAGCAGTTCTTC	CASSYSKTRYNEQFF
TRBJ1-1	once	TRBV19	-	TGTGCCAGTAGTCAACGGACAGAGATCTTACTAGAAGCTTTCTTT	CASSQRTEILLEAFF
TRBJ1-5	-	TRBV5-6	-	TGTGCCAGCAGCTTACAGGATCAGCCCCAGCATTTT	CASSLQDQPQHF
TRBJ1-4	-	TRBV4-1	TRBD1	TGCGCCAGCAGCCAAGATTGGGGGACAGGGGTTGAAAAACTGTTTTTT	CASSQDWGTGVEKLFF
TRBJ2-1	-	TRBV6-5	-	TGTGCCAGCAGCCACGGTACTGGCTCCTACAATGAGCAGTTCTTC	CASSHGTGSYNEQFF
TRBJ2-7	-	TRBV9	-	TGTGCCAGCAGCGCTACTGGGGGGGGCTCAGCCTACGAGCAGTACTTC	CASSATGGGSAYEQYF
TRBJ2-7	-	TRBV7-3	-	TGTGCCAGCAGCTTACCCGGGGGCGGGGTCGGGCAGTACTTC	CASSLPGGGVGQYF
TRBJ2-2	-	TRBV5-1	-	TGCGCCAGCAGCTTCCGACAAGATCCGTATACCGGGGAGCTGTTTTTT	CASSFRQDPYTGELFF
TRBJ1-2	-	TRBV3-1/TRBV3-2	-	TGTGCCAGCAGTCGCACAGGGTCGGGTGGCTACACCTTC	CASSRTGSGGYTF
TRBJ1-2	few	TRBV4-2	TRBD1	TGTGCCAGCAGCCAGACAGGGTCGGCTGGCTACACCTTC	CASSQTGSAGYTF
TRBJ2-1	-	TRBV9	TRBD2	TGTGCCAGCAGCGGTAGCGGGAGTTTTGCGGGAGGCCGGAGAGAAAATGAGCAGTTCTTC	CASSGSGSFAGGRRENEQFF
TRBJ2-3	-	TRBV3-1/TRBV3-2	TRBD2	TGTGCCAGCAGCCGGACTAGCGGGGGGGCAAATACAGATACGCAGTATTTT	CASSRTSGGANTDTQYF
TRBJ2-2	once	TRBV5-4	TRBD2	TGTGCCAGCAGCACTCGGACTAGCGGGAGGGCCTCTCACATCGGGGAGCTGTTTTTT	CASSTRTSGRASHIGELFF
TRBJ1-2	-	TRBV6-5	-	TGTGCCAGCAGTCGGACGGTTACGCGGGGCTACACCTTC	CASSRTVTRGYTF
TRBJ1-5	once	TRBV24-1	TRBD1	TGTGCCACCAGAGACAGGGGAGACGGCAATCAGCCCCAGCATTTT	CATRDRGDGNQPQHF
TRBJ1-6	-	TRBV19	-	TGTGCCAGTAGTCGGTCGAGGGCAACACCCCTCCACTTT	CASSRSRATPLHF
TRBJ1-2	-	TRBV6-5	TRBD1	TGTGCCAGCGCGGGACAGGGCTATGGCTACACCTTC	CASAGQGYGYTF
TRBJ1-5	-	TRBV23-1	-	TGCGCCAGCAGCATACCCGGGCAGCCCCAGCATTTT	CASSIPGQPQHF
TRBJ1-2	-	TRBV5-6	TRBD1	TGTGCCAGCAGCCGATACCCAGGGACAGCCGGCCCTTATGGCTACACCTTC	CASSRYPGTAGPYGYTF
TRBJ2-2	-	TRBV24-1	TRBD1	TGTGCCACCAGTGATTTGGGGACAGGGGGCGATACCGGGGAGCTGTTTTTT	CATSDLGTGGDTGELFF
TRBJ2-5	-	TRBV5-1	TRBD1	TGCGCCAGGCCCCGGGACAGGGTAGGGAAGATCCAGTACTTC	CARPRDRVGKIQYF
TRBJ1-5	-	TRBV6-2/TRBV6-3	-	TGTGCCAGCAGTAACGGAGGGGCTAGCAATCAGCCCCAGCATTTT	CASSNGGASNQPQHF
TRBJ1-1	-	TRBV5-6	TRBD1	TGTGCCAGCAGACGGACAGGGTGGTCTGAAGCTTTCTTT	CASRRTGWSEAFF
TRBJ1-4	few	TRBV9	-	TGTGCCAGCAGCCAACTCCAACCAACTAATGAAAAACTGTTTTTT	CASSQLQPTNEKLFF
TRBJ1-6	-	TRBV9	TRBD1	TGTGCCAGCAGCGTAGATGGGGACAGCAATTCACCCCTCCACTTT	CASSVDGDSNSPLHF
TRBJ2-7	once	TRBV9	-	TGTGCCAGCAGCCCCGGTGGGGCCGACACCTACGAGCAGTACTTC	CASSPGGADTYEQYF
TRBJ2-5	-	TRBV7-2	-	TGTGCCAGCAGCCGGGGCTGGGTCACACAAGAGACCCAGTACTTC	CASSRGWVTQETQYF
TRBJ2-7	-	TRBV4-2	-	TGTGCCAGCGGACGGACGGATACCTACGAGCAGTACTTC	CASGRTDTYEQYF
TRBJ1-4	-	TRBV19	-	TGTGCCAGTAGCGGCAGGCGAATTAATGAAAAACTGTTTTTT	CASSGRRINEKLFF
TRBJ2-5	-	TRBV5-1	TRBD1	TGCGCCAGCACCACCAACAGGGGAACTGGCGGACAGACCCAGTACTTC	CASTTNRGTGGQTQYF
TRBJ1-5	-	TRBV10-1	-	TGCGCCAGCAGTGAAGGCGTTCAGCCCCAGCATTTT	CASSEGVQPQHF
TRBJ2-1	-	TRBV13	TRBD2	TGTGCCAGCAGCCACCCGACTAGCGGGGGGCCCCAGTTCTTC	CASSHPTSGGPQFF
TRBJ1-2	-	TRBV6-1	-	TGTGCCAGCAGTGACGGGCTAGGTAGGAACTATGGCTACACCTTC	CASSDGLGRNYGYTF
TRBJ1-5	-	TRBV6-5	-	TGTGCCAGCAGGAGGGAGTACGATAGCAATCAGCCCCAGCATTTT	CASRREYDSNQPQHF
TRBJ1-2	-	TRBV7-2	-	TGTGCCAGCAGCTTTTACGGCTCCGAATATGGCTACACCTTC	CASSFYGSEYGYTF
TRBJ2-5	once	TRBV30	-	TGTGCCTGGAGTCTGGCACAACAATTAGAGACCCAGTACTTC	CAWSLAQQLETQYF
TRBJ1-4	-	TRBV2	-	TGTGCCAGCAGTGGCAGGGAGGCTCTGTCTTTT	CASSGREALSF
TRBJ1-1	-	TRBV12-3/TRBV12-4	-	TGTGCCAGCACCCTAACGTCCTCCACTGAAGCTTTCTTT	CASTLTSSTEAFF
TRBJ2-1	-	TRBV9	-	TGTGCCAGCAGCGTAGTACAGTTAAGTGAGCAGTTCTTC	CASSVVQLSEQFF
TRBJ1-3	-	TRBV6-2/TRBV6-3	-	TGTGCCAGCAGTTACTCGGGCTTCTCTGGAAACACCATATATTTT	CASSYSGFSGNTIYF
TRBJ2-1	-	TRBV10-2	-	TGCGCCAGCAGCCGGAAGTGGGACAAGTCCTACAATGAGCAGTTCTTC	CASSRKWDKSYNEQFF
TRBJ2-7	once	TRBV5-4	-	TGTGCCAGCAGCTTGGTGGGCACGTCCTACGAGCAGTACTTC	CASSLVGTSYEQYF
TRBJ2-3	-	TRBV6-1	-	TGTGCCAGCAGTGAATATGGCACAGAAGATACGCAGTATTTT	CASSEYGTEDTQYF
TRBJ2-7	once	TRBV30	-	TGTGCCTGGAGCAGGGGCAGAGAGCAGTACTTC	CAWSRGREQYF
TRBJ2-7	-	TRBV6-1	-	TGTGCCAGCAGTGAAGGGTTAGCACATAATTCCTACGAGCAGTACTTC	CASSEGLAHNSYEQYF
TRBJ2-1	-	TRBV27	-	TGTGCCAGCAGTTTTTGGCGGGGCAATGAGCAGTTCTTC	CASSFWRGNEQFF
TRBJ1-2	-	TRBV5-1	-	TGCGCCAGCAGCGGATTAGGCGTGGGGTATGGCTACACCTTC	CASSGLGVGYGYTF
TRBJ1-1	-	TRBV18	-	TGTGCCAGCTCACCACTCGAATCAGGACAAACGGGAGCTTTCTTT	CASSPLESGQTGAFF
TRBJ2-1	-	TRBV19	-	TGTGCCAGTAGTATCCGACCCAATGAGCAGTTCTTC	CASSIRPNEQFF
TRBJ1-1	-	TRBV6-5	-	TGTGCCAGCACCCCTGGGTGGGGGGTTAACACTGAAGCTTTCTTT	CASTPGWGVNTEAFF
TRBJ1-5	-	TRBV19	-	TGTGCCAGTAGTATAGAGAGTCCCCGTTATAGCAATCAGCCCCAGCATTTT	CASSIESPRYSNQPQHF
TRBJ1-1	-	TRBV2	-	TGTGCCAGCAGTCACAGGGTACGGACTGAAGCTTTCTTT	CASSHRVRTEAFF
TRBJ2-4	-	TRBV27	-	TGTGCCAGCAGTTACAGGGGGGGGGCCAAAAACATTCAGTACTTC	CASSYRGGAKNIQYF